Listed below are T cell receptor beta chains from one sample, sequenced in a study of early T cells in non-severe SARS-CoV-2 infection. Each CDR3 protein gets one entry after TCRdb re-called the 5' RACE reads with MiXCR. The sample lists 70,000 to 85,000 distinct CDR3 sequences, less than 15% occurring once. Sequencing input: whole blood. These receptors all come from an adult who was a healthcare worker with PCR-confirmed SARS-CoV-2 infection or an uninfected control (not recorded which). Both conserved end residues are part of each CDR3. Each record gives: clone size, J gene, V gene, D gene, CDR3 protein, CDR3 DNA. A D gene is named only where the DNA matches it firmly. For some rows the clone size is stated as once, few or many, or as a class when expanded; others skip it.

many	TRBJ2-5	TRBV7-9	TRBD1	CASSLKPSRDRGQETQYF	TGTGCCAGCAGCTTAAAACCCTCACGTGACAGGGGTCAAGAGACCCAGTACTTC
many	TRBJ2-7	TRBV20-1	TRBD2	CSAFTLEGAGGHYSSYEQYF	TGCAGTGCTTTTACCCTCGAAGGAGCGGGAGGTCATTATAGCTCCTACGAGCAGTACTTC
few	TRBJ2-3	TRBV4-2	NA	CASSQARGIDTQYF	TGTGCCAGCAGCCAAGCGAGGGGGATTGATACGCAGTATTTT
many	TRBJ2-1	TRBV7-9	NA	CASSPLGARGNEQFF	TGTGCCAGCAGCCCATTAGGGGCCAGGGGTAATGAGCAGTTCTTC
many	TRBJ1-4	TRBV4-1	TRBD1	CASSQDPLGTGGTTNEKLFF	TGCGCCAGCAGCCAAGATCCCCTGGGGACAGGGGGGACTACTAATGAAAAACTGTTTTTT
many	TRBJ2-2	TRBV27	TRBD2	CASSYSGGNTGELFF	TGTGCCAGCAGTTATAGCGGGGGTAACACCGGGGAGCTGTTTTTT
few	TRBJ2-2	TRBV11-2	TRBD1	CASRWTGSTGELFF	TGTGCCAGCCGATGGACAGGGAGCACCGGGGAGCTGTTTTTT
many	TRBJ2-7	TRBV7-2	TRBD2	CASSLFGAGGPYEQYF	TGTGCCAGCAGCTTATTCGGTGCGGGGGGACCCTACGAGCAGTACTTC
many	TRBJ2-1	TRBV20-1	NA	CSARNPQVVNEQFF	TGCAGTGCTAGAAACCCCCAGGTCGTGAATGAGCAGTTCTTC
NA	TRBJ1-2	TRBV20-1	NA	CSARQGNSNYGYTF	TGCAGTGCTAGGCAGGGGAATTCTAACTATGGCTACACCTTC
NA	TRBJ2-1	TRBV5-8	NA	CASSFRRYNEQFF	TGTGCCAGCAGCTTCCGCCGATACAATGAGCAGTTCTTC
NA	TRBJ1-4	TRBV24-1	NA	CATYSPVRGNATNKKLFF	TGTGCCACCTATTCCCCCGTCCGGGGAAACGCAACTAATAAAAAACTGTTTTTT
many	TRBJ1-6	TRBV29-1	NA	CSAGDGNSPLHF	TGCAGCGCGGGTGACGGGAATTCACCCCTCCACTTT
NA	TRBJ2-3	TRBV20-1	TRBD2	CSARKAGGRGGTDTQYF	TGCAGTGCTAGAAAAGCGGGAGGACGAGGAGGCACAGATACGCAGTATTTT
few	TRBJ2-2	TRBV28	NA	CASSPPKQGGDGELFF	TGTGCCAGCAGCCCCCCCAAACAGGGAGGGGACGGGGAGCTGTTTTTT
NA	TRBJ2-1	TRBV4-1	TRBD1	CASSQGRGQGSLNEQFF	TGCGCCAGCAGCCAAGGACGTGGACAGGGGTCGTTGAATGAGCAGTTCTTC
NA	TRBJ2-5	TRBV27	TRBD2	CASSLLAGKRETQYF	TGTGCCAGCAGTTTACTAGCGGGAAAGAGAGAGACCCAGTACTTC
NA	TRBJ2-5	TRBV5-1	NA	CASSKSPLEPETQYF	TGCGCCAGCAGCAAAAGCCCTCTAGAGCCGGAGACCCAGTACTTC
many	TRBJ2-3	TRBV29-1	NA	CSVDGGQGRDTQYF	TGCAGCGTTGATGGGGGGCAGGGACGAGATACGCAGTATTTT
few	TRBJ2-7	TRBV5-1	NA	CASSRGLASYEQYF	TGCGCCAGCAGCCGAGGGCTAGCTTCCTACGAGCAGTACTTC
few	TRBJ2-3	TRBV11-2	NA	CASSQGGAATDTQYF	TGTGCCAGCAGCCAAGGGGGGGCGGCCACAGATACGCAGTATTTT
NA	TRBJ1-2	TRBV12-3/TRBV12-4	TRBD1	CASSLQGAVGYTF	TGTGCCAGCAGTCTACAGGGGGCCGTTGGCTACACCTTC
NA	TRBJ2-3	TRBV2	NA	CASSGETTPGADTQYF	TGTGCCAGCAGTGGTGAAACCACCCCAGGTGCAGATACGCAGTATTTT
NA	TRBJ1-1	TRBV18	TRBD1	CASSPTGEAEAFF	TGTGCCAGCTCACCAACAGGGGAAGCTGAAGCTTTCTTT
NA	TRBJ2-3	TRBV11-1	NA	CASTASGGGTQYF	TGTGCCAGCACGGCATCCGGAGGAGGTACGCAGTATTTT
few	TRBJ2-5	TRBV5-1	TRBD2	CASSSRTRRYQETQYF	TGCGCCAGCAGCTCGAGGACTAGGAGGTACCAAGAGACCCAGTACTTC
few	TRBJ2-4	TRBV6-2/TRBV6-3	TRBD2	CASSYGSGDPNIQYF	TGTGCCAGCAGTTACGGGAGCGGGGATCCAAACATTCAGTACTTC
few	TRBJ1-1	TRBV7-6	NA	CASSLEKNTEAFF	TGTGCCAGCAGCTTAGAGAAGAACACTGAAGCTTTCTTT
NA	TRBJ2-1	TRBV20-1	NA	CSEASLGRRAYNEQFF	TGCAGTGAAGCGAGCCTAGGGAGGAGGGCCTACAATGAGCAGTTCTTC
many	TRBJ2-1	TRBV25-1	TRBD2	CASSEVKREGTYNEQFF	TGTGCCAGCAGTGAGGTTAAGCGGGAGGGGACCTACAATGAGCAGTTCTTC
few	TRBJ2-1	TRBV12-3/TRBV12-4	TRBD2	CASSLQLAGYNEQFF	TGTGCCAGCAGTTTACAACTAGCGGGGTACAATGAGCAGTTCTTC
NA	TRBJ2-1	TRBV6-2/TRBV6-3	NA	CASSLSRNNEQFF	TGTGCCAGCAGTTTATCCCGGAACAATGAGCAGTTCTTC
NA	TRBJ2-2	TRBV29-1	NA	CSVTGGTGELFF	TGCAGCGTTACGGGTGGCACCGGGGAGCTGTTTTTT
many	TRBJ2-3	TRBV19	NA	CASSSRGHTDTQYF	TGTGCCAGTAGTTCGCGGGGGCACACAGATACGCAGTATTTT
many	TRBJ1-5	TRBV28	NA	CASSHHQPQHF	TGTGCCAGCAGCCATCATCAGCCCCAGCATTTT
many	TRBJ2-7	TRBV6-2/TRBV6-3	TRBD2	CASIRTSGYYEQYF	TGTGCCAGCATCCGGACTAGCGGCTACTACGAGCAGTACTTC
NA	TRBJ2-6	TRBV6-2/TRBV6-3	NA	CASRPTPSGANVLTF	TGTGCCAGCCGACCAACTCCCTCTGGGGCCAACGTCCTGACTTTC